This TCR beta chain derives from a study of T-cell memory formation after mild COVID-19. General study results and limits: For contracting clones, CD4+ ones sat mainly in CM and EM, CD8+ in EMRA.

TCRdb used MiXCR to reprocess the 5' RACE reads, holding one entry per CDR3 protein. The table includes about 470,000 distinct CDR3 sequences, roughly 25% detected once. There are 13 residues in the CDR3. The V gene lost 5 bases and the J gene lost 5 bases, with 8 bases spanning the gap. In germline, CDR1 is KGHDR, CDR2 SFDVKD. This clonotype turned up a few times. No antigen is known for it. The chain carries TRBV24-1 and TRBJ2-2; unclear D gene. The TCR sequence derives from an adult woman who had mild COVID-19 (a few samples of this study predate the infection). Cell type and time point are not known. The sample consisted of PBMCs or a T cell subset sorted from them (not recorded which). The CDR3 sequence is CATSVRTTGELFF. In DNA, the CDR3 is TGTGCCACCAGTGTTCGCACGACCGGGGAGCTGTTTTTT.